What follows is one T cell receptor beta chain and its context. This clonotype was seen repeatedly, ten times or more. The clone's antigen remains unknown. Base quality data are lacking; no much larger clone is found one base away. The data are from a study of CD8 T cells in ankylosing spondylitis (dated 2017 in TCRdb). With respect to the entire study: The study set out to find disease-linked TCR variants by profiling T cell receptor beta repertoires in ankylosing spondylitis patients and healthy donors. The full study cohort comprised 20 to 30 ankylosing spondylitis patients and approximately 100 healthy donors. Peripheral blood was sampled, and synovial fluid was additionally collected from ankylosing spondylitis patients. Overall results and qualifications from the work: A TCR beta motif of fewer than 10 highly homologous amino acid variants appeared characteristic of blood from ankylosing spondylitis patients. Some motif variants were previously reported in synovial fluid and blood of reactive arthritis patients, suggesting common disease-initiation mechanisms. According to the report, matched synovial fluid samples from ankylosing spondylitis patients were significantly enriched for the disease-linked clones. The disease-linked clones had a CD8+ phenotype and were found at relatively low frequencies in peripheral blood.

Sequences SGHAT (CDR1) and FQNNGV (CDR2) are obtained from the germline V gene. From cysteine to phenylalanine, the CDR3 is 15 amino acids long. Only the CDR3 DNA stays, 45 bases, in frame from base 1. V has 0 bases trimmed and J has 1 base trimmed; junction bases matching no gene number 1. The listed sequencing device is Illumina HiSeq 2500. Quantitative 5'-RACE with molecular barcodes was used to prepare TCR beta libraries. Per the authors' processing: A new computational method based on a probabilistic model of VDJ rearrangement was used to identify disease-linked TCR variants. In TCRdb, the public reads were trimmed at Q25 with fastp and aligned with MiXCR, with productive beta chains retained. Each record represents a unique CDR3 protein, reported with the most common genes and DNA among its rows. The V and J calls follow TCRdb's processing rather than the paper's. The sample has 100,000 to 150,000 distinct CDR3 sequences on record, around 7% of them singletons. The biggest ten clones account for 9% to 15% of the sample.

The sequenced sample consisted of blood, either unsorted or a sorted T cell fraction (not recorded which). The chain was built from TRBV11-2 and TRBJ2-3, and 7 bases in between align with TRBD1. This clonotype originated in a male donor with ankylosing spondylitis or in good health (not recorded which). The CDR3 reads CASSLDGQGTDTQYF. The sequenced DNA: TGTGCCAGCAGCTTAGATGGACAGGGCACAGATACGCAGTATTTT.